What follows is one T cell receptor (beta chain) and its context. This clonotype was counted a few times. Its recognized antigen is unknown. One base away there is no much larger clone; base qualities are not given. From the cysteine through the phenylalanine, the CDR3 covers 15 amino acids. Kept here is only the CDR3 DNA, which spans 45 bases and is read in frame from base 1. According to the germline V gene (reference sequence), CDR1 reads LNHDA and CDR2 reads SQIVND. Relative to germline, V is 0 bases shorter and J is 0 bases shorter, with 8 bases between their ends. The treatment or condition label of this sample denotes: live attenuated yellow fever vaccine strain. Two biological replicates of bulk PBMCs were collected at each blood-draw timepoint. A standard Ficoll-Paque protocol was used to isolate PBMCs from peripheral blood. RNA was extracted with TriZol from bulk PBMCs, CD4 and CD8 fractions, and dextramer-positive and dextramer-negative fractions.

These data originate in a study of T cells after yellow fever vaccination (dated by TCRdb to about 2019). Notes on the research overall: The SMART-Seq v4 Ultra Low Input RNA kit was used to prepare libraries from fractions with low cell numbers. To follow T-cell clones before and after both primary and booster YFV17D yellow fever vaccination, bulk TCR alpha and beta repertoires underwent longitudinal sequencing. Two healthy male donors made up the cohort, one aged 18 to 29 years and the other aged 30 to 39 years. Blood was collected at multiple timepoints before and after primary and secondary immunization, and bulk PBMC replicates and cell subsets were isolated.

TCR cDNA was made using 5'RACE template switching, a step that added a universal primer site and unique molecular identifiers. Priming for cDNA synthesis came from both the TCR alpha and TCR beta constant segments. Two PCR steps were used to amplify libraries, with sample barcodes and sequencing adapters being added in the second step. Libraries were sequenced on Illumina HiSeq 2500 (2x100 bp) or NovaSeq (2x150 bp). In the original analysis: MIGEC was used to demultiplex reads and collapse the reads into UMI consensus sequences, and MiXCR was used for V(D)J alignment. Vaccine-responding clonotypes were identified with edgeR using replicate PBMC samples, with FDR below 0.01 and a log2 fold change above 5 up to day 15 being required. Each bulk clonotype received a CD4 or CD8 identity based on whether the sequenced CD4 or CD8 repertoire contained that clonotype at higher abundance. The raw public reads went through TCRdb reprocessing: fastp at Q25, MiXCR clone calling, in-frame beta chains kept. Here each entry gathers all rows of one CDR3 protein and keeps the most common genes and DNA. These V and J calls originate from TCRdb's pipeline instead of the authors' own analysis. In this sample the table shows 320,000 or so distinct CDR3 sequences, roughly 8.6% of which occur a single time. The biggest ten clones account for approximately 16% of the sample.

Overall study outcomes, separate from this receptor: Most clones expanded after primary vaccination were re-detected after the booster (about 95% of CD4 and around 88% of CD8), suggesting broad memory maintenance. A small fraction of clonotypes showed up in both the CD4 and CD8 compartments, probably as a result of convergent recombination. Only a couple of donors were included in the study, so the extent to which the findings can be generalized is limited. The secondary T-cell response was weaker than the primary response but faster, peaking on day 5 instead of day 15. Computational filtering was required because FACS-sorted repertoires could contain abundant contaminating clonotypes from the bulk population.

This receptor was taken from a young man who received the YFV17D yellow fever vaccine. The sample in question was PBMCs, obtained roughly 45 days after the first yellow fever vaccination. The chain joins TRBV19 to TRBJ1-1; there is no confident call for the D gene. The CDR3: CASSIDLAVNTEAFF. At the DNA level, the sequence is TGTGCCAGTAGTATAGATCTTGCGGTGAACACTGAAGCTTTCTTT.